Included here is one T cell receptor (beta chain) sequence, with context. This specimen belongs to a study of cytomegalovirus exposure and HLA in healthy donors. Germline trimming cut 2 bases from V and 1 base from J; bases unmatched to any gene: 7. Germline values: CDR1 SGHNT, CDR2 YYREEE (reference sequence). The CDR3 has 16 amino acids. PCR used 60 Vbeta primers and 13 Jbeta primers. The repertoire was sequenced with immunoSEQ multiplex PCR; TCRdb's copy has only in-frame clones and lacks some. The sample consists of under 150,000 clones, approximately 86% of them appearing once. Sequenced: PBMCs. The clonotype originates from a boy between 10 and 17 years old in good health and CMV-seronegative. The chain is built from TRBV5-4 and TRBJ2-3; 7 positions agree with TRBD2. CDR3 sequence reads: CASSFVEGGRTDTQYF. The CDR3 DNA is TGTGCCAGCAGCTTCGTGGAGGGAGGGCGCACAGATACGCAGTATTTT.